This TCR beta chain was sequenced for a study of PD-1 blockade in mismatch repair-deficient tumors (dated by TCRdb to 2017 to 2019). In the study overall: Between late 2013 and late 2016, 86 consecutive patients with around twelve mismatch repair-deficient cancer types, all previously treated and progressing, were enrolled in the trial. Tumor-associated T cell clones in the peripheral blood of patients responding to PD-1 blockade were tracked using deep sequencing of TCR CDR3 regions. What the work shows at the level of the full study, not this receptor alone: Clones residing in the tumor, which were often undetectable in blood before treatment, expanded quickly after pembrolizumab and then contracted, generally before radiologic responses.

Library construction relied on the immunoSEQ multiplex PCR assay. The table comes from immuneACCESS by way of TCRdb, which keeps in-frame sequences with V and J called. Part of the clones is missing from these tables; in studies checked, under half for an unresolved V gene and the rest for unknown reasons. The sample profile shows approximately 130,000 clones; approximately 86% of them were found once. Jointly, the top ten make up approximately 12% of the sample. The germline V end is reduced by 6 bases and the J end by 6 bases; junction bases left unmatched: 2. CDR1 is given as SGHDN and CDR2 as FVKESK, both from the germline V gene. From cysteine to phenylalanine, the CDR3 is 13 amino acids long. The CDR3 DNA has 39 bases and is translated from base 1. As for this clone: There is no known antigen for this receptor. Base quality data are lacking; no much larger clone is found one base away.

Mismatch repair deficiency in every enrolled patient was established by polymerase chain reaction or immunohistochemistry. TCR sequencing was performed for a few patients who responded to pembrolizumab therapy. Pembrolizumab PD-1 blockade was prospectively tested in advanced mismatch repair-deficient cancers, regardless of tissue of origin, in the phase II trial. Peripheral blood T cell samples were serially collected before and at multiple times after PD-1 blockade was started. The timing of each blood sample was reported as weeks after the first dose of pembrolizumab. The receptor comes from an adult with mismatch repair-deficient cancer. The specimen comprised peripheral blood, sampled 44 weeks after starting pembrolizumab. This chain is built from TRBV14 and TRBJ2-7; 13 junctional bases match TRBD2. In nucleotide form, the sequence is TGTGCCAGCAGAGGACTAGCGGGAGTCGAGCAGTACTTC. This sequence encodes CASRGLAGVEQYF.